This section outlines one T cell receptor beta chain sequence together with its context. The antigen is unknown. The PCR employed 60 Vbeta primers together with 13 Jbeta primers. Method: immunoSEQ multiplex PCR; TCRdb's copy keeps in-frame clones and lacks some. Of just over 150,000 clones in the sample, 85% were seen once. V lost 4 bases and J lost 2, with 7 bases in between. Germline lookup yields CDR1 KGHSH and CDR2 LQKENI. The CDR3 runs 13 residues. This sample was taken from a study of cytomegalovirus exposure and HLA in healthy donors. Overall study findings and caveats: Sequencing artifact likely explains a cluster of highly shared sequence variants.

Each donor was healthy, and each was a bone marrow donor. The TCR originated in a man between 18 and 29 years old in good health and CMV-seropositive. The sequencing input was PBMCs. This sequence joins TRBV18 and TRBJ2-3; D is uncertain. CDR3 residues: CASSQEYTDTQYF. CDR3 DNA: TGTGCCAGCTCACAGGAGTACACAGATACGCAGTATTTT. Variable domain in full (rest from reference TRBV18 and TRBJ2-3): NAGVMQNPRHLVRRRGQEARLRCSPMKGHSHVYWYRQLPEEGLKFMVYLQKENIIDESGMPKERFSAEFPKEGPSILRIQQVVRGDSAAYFCASSQEYTDTQYFGPGTRLTVL.